The 24 T cell receptor beta chains reported below all come from one sample, sequenced in a study of T cell responses to AZD1222 COVID-19 vaccine. The data were produced by immunoSEQ multiplex PCR, yet TCRdb's version contains in-frame clones alone and is incomplete. Altogether about 84,000 clones are present, 80% to 90% being singletons, with the ten largest covering about 12%. Sample: peripheral blood, taken 28 days after the second AZD1222 dose. The receptors derive from an adult who received the AZD1222 COVID-19 vaccine.

This chain uses TRBV12-3 or TRBV12-4 with TRBJ1-2; 8 nucleotides agree with TRBD1. V shed 6 bases and J 2 bases; nucleotides not matched to a gene: 2. The CDR3 runs 13 residues. CDR3 sequence reads: CASRRTGNYGYTF. In DNA, the CDR3 is TGTGCCAGCAGGCGGACAGGGAACTATGGCTACACCTTC.

This clone was seen more than once but under ten times. V gene TRBV27 combines with J gene TRBJ1-6; TRBD1 aligns across 7 bases. V gave up 5 bases and J gave up 3 bases; unmatched junction bases: 4. This CDR3 contains 15 residues. CDR1 is MNHEY, CDR2 SMNVEV, per germline (reference sequence). This CDR3 is CASSTRQGYNSPLHF. CDR3 nucleotides: TGTGCCAGCAGTACCCGACAGGGCTATAATTCACCCCTCCACTTT.

J is TRBJ2-7 and V is TRBV11-3, with D perhaps TRBD1 (6 bases). V was clipped by 1 base and J by 3 bases, with 10 bases between them. Germline CDR1 reads SGHNT; CDR2 reads YENEEA. The CDR3 extends over 14 amino acids. In DNA form, the CDR3 reads TGTGCCAGCAGCTTAGGGACAGAGTACTACGAGCAGTACTTC. As protein: CASSLGTEYYEQYF.

The chain is built from TRBV30 and TRBJ1-2; unclear D gene. V gave up 2 bases and J gave up 7 bases, with 14 bases separating them. The CDR3 runs 13 residues. Germline V gene lookup returns CDR1 GTSNPN and CDR2 SVGIG (reference sequence). CDR3 coding DNA: TGTGCCTGGAGTAAAGGCGCGCCTCGTGGCTACACCTTC. The encoded protein is CAWSKGAPRGYTF. Together with reference TRBV30 and TRBJ1-2, the CDR3 gives the full variable domain: SQTIHQWPATLVQPVGSPLSLECTVEGTSNPNLYWYRQAAGRGLQLLFYSVGIGQISSEVPQNLSASRPQDRQFILSSKKLLLSDSGFYLCAWSKGAPRGYTFGSGTRLTVV.

The chain links TRBV28 to TRBJ2-7, with D possibly matching TRBD2 (5 bases). CDR3 length: 12 residues. With 9 bases removed from V and 6 bases from J, the gap between germline ends came to 15 bases. The germline gives CDR1 MDHEN, CDR2 SYDVKM. The CDR3 coding sequence is TGTGCCAGTTCCTCTAGCCTCCTCGAGCAGTACTTC. Translation gives CASSSSLLEQYF.

The chain recombines TRBV19 with TRBJ1-1; tentative D call: TRBD1 (6 bases). V lost 6 bases and J 5 bases, leaving 10 bases between the germline ends. The CDR3 covers 12 residues. Germline assignment: CDR1 LNHDA and CDR2 SQIVND (reference sequence). The CDR3 DNA reads TGTGCCAGTAGCCGGACAGCGACTGAAGCTTTCTTT. It specifies CASSRTATEAFF. The variable domain in full, with the rest retrieved from reference TRBV19 and TRBJ1-1, is DGGITQSPKYLFRKEGQNVTLSCEQNLNHDAMYWYRQDPGQGLRLIYYSQIVNDFQKGDIAEGYSVSREKKESFPLTVTSAQKNPTAFYLCASSRTATEAFFGQGTRLTVV.

The genes are TRBV18 and TRBJ2-5; D is perhaps TRBD1 (7 bases). The V end lost 0 bases, the J end lost 2 bases, and 13 bases lay between the germline ends. The CDR3 totals 16 residues. Germline CDR1 KGHSH, CDR2 LQKENI. The CDR3, as DNA: TGTGCCAGCTCACCACCGAAACAGGGGAGGCAAGAGACCCAGTACTTC. It specifies CASSPPKQGRQETQYF.

The rearrangement uses TRBV5-6 and TRBJ2-7; TRBD2 aligns across 13 bases. Trimming took 4 bases from V and 5 from J; bases not matched to a gene: 12. The CDR3 is 17 amino acids. Germline CDR1 is SGHDT and CDR2 is YYEEEE. The CDR3: CASSPRRLAGGKDEQYV. CDR3 bases: TGTGCCAGCAGCCCAAGACGACTAGCGGGGGGTAAGGACGAGCAGTACGTC.

The chain has TRBV3-1 (or the pseudogene TRBV3-2) and TRBJ1-3; D remains ambiguous. This CDR3 contains 18 residues. Germline CDR1 is LGHDT and CDR2 is YNNKEL (reference sequence). V gave up 4 bases and J gave up 1 base, with 20 bases separating them. Written as DNA, the CDR3 is TGTGCCAGCAGCCGTTACCCCCAGGACCGCACTTCTGGAAACACCATATATTTT. It is translated as CASSRYPQDRTSGNTIYF.

CDR3 coding DNA: TGTGCCAGCAGCGAACAATCAGGGGGCAGCGACGAGCAGTACGTC. Translated, it gives CASSEQSGGSDEQYV. This chain uses TRBV21-1 with TRBJ2-7; TRBD1, the table's D call, lacks a check against the DNA. TRBV21-1 is labeled a pseudogene. The length of the CDR3 is 15 residues.

This clone appeared once. The chain joins TRBV11-3 to TRBJ2-1; D is unclear. V gave up 6 bases and J gave up 4 bases, with 10 bases separating them. CDR3 size: 13 residues. The germline V gene has CDR1 SGHNT and CDR2 YENEEA. CDR3 in DNA: TGTGCCAGCAGGGCCGCCCCGTACAATGAGCAGTTCTTC. This translates into CASRAAPYNEQFF. Drawing the rest from reference TRBV11-3 and TRBJ2-1, the complete variable domain is EAGVVQSPRYKIIEKKQPVAFWCNPISGHNTLYWYLQNLGQGPELLIRYENEEAVDDSQLPKDRFSAERLKGVDSTLKIQPAELGDSAVYLCASRAAPYNEQFFGPGTRLTVL.

In regard to this clone: The same CDR3 arises from other DNA sequences in this sample as well. The chain joins TRBV7-2 to TRBJ1-2; D ambiguous. Germline V gene data show CDR1 as SGHTA and CDR2 as FQGNSA. The V and J ends lost 1 base and 3 bases respectively, with 12 bases between them. The length of the CDR3 is 15 residues. CDR3 sequence (DNA): TGTGCCAGCAGCTTAGACAGCTCCGACTACTATGGCTACACCTTC. This sequence encodes CASSLDSSDYYGYTF.

The rearrangement links TRBV12-3 or TRBV12-4 to TRBJ2-3; weak D call: TRBD1 (5 bases). V lost 2 bases and J lost 5, with 5 bases in between. This CDR3 is built from 12 residues. The CDR3 loop is CASSLQGDTQYF. The CDR3 coding sequence is TGTGCCAGCAGTTTACAGGGAGATACGCAGTATTTT.

The chain couples TRBV7-9 to TRBJ2-5, with a weak D call TRBD2 (7 bases). Germline V lookup: CDR1 SEHNR, CDR2 FQNEAQ (reference sequence). Trimming took off 3 bases at V and 7 bases at J, with 9 bases between the two ends. This CDR3 has 12 amino acids. The CDR3 spells CASSLRGGTQYF. The CDR3 nucleotides are TGTGCCAGCAGCTTGAGGGGGGGGACCCAGTACTTC.

The J gene is TRBJ2-5, the V gene TRBV7-7; 8 bases are shared with TRBD1. Germline assignment: CDR1 SSHAT and CDR2 FNYEAQ (reference sequence). V dropped 5 bases and J dropped 5; count of bases not matched to a gene: 10. CDR3 length: 15 residues. The CDR3 coding sequence is TGTGCCAGCAGCCAAAACCCGGACAGGGTTGAGACCCAGTACTTC. Encoded protein: CASSQNPDRVETQYF.

The chain links TRBV4-2 to TRBJ1-2, with 9 bases fitting TRBD1. Trimming cost V 6 bases and J 6 bases; bases outside gene matches: 8. CDR3 length: 14 amino acids. The V gene's germline CDR1 is LGHNA and CDR2 YNFKEQ. Written as DNA, the CDR3 is TGTGCCAGCAGGGGTATGGGACAGGGTAATGGCTACACCTTC. It translates to CASRGMGQGNGYTF.

The V call is TRBV12-5, the J call TRBJ2-1; D might be TRBD2 (6 bases). This CDR3 region has 17 residues. V was clipped by 5 bases and J by 0 bases, with 17 bases between them. Germline V gene lookup returns CDR1 LGHNT and CDR2 FRNRAP. The CDR3 sequence is CASGPWRGTYSYNEQFF. The CDR3 region has the DNA TGTGCTAGTGGTCCCTGGCGGGGTACCTACTCCTACAATGAGCAGTTCTTC.

The chain uses TRBV5-1 and TRBJ2-3, with TRBD2 matching over 13 bases. J lost 5 bases, V lost 1 base, and 4 bases had no gene match. CDR3 length: 16 amino acids. Germline V gene sequence: CDR1 SGHRS, CDR2 YFSETQ. This CDR3 is CASSLLGTSGIDTQYF. CDR3 in DNA: TGCGCCAGCAGCTTGTTGGGGACTAGCGGGATAGATACGCAGTATTTT.

The chain couples TRBV18 to TRBJ1-3, with 7 bases aligning to TRBD1. V was pared by 2 bases and J by 4 bases, with 5 bases of the junction left unmatched. The CDR3 has 15 residues. Germline CDR1 is KGHSH and CDR2 is LQKENI. The CDR3 region is CASSPSAGGGNTIYF. CDR3 in DNA: TGTGCCAGCTCACCATCGGCAGGGGGAGGAAACACCATATATTTT.

The chain links TRBV29-1 to TRBJ1-1; no clear D. This CDR3 contains 14 residues. The V end lost 1 base, the J end lost 1 base, and 10 bases lay between the germline ends. Looked up from germline, CDR1 is SQVTM and CDR2 is ANQGSEA. This chain's CDR3 is CSVEGPSRNTEAFF. In DNA, the CDR3 is TGCAGCGTTGAAGGACCCAGCCGGAACACTGAAGCTTTCTTT.

The gene calls are TRBV5-8 and TRBJ1-3; D not resolved. V lost 3 bases and J lost 5, with 9 bases in between. The germline gives CDR1 SGHTS, CDR2 YDEGEE. The CDR3 length is 13 residues. This chain's CDR3 is CASSSVGRNTIYF. Written as DNA, the CDR3 is TGTGCCAGCAGCTCTGTAGGGAGAAACACCATATATTTT.

This clone was recorded only once. The rearrangement uses TRBV30 and TRBJ1-6; D unclear. The CDR3 consists of 12 residues. V lost 0 bases and J 9 bases, leaving 6 bases between the germline ends. Germline CDR1 reads GTSNPN; CDR2 reads SVGIG (reference sequence). This CDR3 reads CAWSVGRSPLHF. The CDR3, as DNA: TGTGCCTGGAGTGTAGGGCGTTCACCCCTCCACTTT.

This sequence joins TRBV6-5 and TRBJ2-3; tentative D call: TRBD1 (5 bases). The germline V gene encodes CDR1 MNHEY and CDR2 SVGAGI. The CDR3 extends over 16 amino acids. The V and J ends lost 2 bases and 0 bases respectively, with 12 bases between them. The CDR3: CASSYAAGWSTDTQYF. For the CDR3, the DNA is TGTGCCAGCAGTTACGCGGCAGGGTGGAGCACAGATACGCAGTATTTT.

CDR3 region: CASSLFLMAGATDTQYF. CDR3 sequence (DNA): TGTGCCAGCAGCTTATTTCTTATGGCGGGGGCCACAGATACGCAGTATTTT. This rearrangement joins TRBV7-8 to TRBJ2-3, with D perhaps matching TRBD2 (7 bases). Germline V gene lookup returns CDR1 SGHVS and CDR2 FQNEAQ. The CDR3 is 17 amino acids. V lost 2 bases, J lost 2 bases, and 17 bases lay in between.